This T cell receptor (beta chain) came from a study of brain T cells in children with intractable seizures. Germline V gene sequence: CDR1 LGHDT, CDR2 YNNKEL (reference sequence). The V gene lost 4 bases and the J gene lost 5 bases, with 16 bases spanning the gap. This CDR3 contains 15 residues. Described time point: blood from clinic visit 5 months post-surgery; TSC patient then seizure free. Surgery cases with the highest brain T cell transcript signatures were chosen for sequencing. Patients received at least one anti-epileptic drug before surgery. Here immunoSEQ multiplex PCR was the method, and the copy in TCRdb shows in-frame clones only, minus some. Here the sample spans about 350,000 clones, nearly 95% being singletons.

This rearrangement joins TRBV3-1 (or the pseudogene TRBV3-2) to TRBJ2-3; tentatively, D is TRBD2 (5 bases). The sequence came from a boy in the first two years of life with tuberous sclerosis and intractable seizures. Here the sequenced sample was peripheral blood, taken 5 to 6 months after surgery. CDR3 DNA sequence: TGTGCCAGCAGCCGACATCCCACTAGAGGAGATACGCAGTATTTT. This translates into CASSRHPTRGDTQYF.